The 20 T cell receptor beta chains in this list originate from one sample, sequenced in a study of blood T cell repertoires in COVID-19. Repertoires were generated with immunoSEQ multiplex PCR, while TCRdb's copy carries only in-frame clones and drops some. The sample yields 300,000 to 350,000 clones, 88% seen once. What was sequenced was peripheral blood. These receptors all come from a woman aged 70-85 years with COVID-19, enrolled during active disease.

V usage is TRBV18 and J usage is TRBJ2-6, with a weak D call TRBD2 (5 bases). Germline lookup yields CDR1 KGHSH and CDR2 LQKENI. The CDR3 runs to 13 residues. Trimming stripped 9 bases from V and 4 bases from J, with 10 bases between. In DNA, the CDR3 is TGTGCCAGTCGGGGATCCGGGGCCAACGTCCTGACTTTC. Residues: CASRGSGANVLTF.

The V and J genes are TRBV7-4 and TRBJ1-1; D is unresolved. The CDR3 is 17 amino acids. Germline CDR1 SGHVT, CDR2 SQSDAQ. Trimming took off 4 bases at V and 2 bases at J, with 20 bases between the two ends. The CDR3 spells CASSSMWESGINTEAFF. For the CDR3, the DNA is TGTGCCAGCAGCTCTATGTGGGAATCGGGGATCAACACTGAAGCTTTCTTT.

This clone appeared once. The J gene is TRBJ1-5, the V gene TRBV24-1, with 7 bases aligning to TRBD1. This CDR3 is 14 amino acids long. The ends lost 4 bases at V and 7 bases at J; junction bases unmatched: 6. Germline V gene lookup returns CDR1 KGHDR and CDR2 SFDVKD. The CDR3 DNA reads as TGTGCCACCAGTGAGACAGGGAAGGAACAGCCCCAGCATTTT. Its translation: CATSETGKEQPQHF.

The chain joins TRBV19 to TRBJ2-7, with 8 bases matching TRBD2. V gave up 1 base and J gave up 3 bases; unmatched junction bases: 2. This CDR3 comprises 14 residues. From germline, CDR1 is LNHDA and CDR2 SQIVND (reference sequence). The CDR3 sequence is CASSIAGGRYEQYF. As DNA, the CDR3 is TGTGCCAGTAGTATAGCGGGGGGGCGCTACGAGCAGTACTTC.

Regarding this clone: The sample holds other DNA sequences that translate to the same CDR3. The genes are TRBV19 and TRBJ1-2; D uncertain. CDR3 length equals 13 residues. Germline-derived CDR1 and CDR2 are LNHDA and SQIVND (reference sequence). The V end lost 2 bases, the J end lost 5 bases, and 9 bases lay between the germline ends. The CDR3 protein is CASSIPGVYGYTF. The CDR3 DNA reads TGTGCCAGTAGTATACCCGGGGTTTATGGCTACACCTTC.

The V call is TRBV5-1, the J call TRBJ2-3; possible D gene TRBD2, 6 bases. The CDR3 loop spans 14 amino acids. Per germline, CDR1 SGHRS and CDR2 YFSETQ. Trimming shortened V by 0 bases and J by 2 bases, and 7 bases separated the two germline ends. The CDR3 sequence is CASSLASDTDTQYF. The CDR3 coding sequence is TGCGCCAGCAGCTTGGCTAGCGACACAGATACGCAGTATTTT.

This chain links TRBV4-3 with TRBJ2-1, with 7 bases matching TRBD1. V lost 1 base to trimming and J lost 9 bases; unmatched junction nucleotides: 9. Germline CDR1 LGHNA, CDR2 YSLEER. The CDR3 consists of 15 residues. CDR3 in DNA: TGCGCCAGCAGCCAAGGACAGGGAATCCTTCGTGAGCAGTTCTTC. This codes for CASSQGQGILREQFF.

This clone was seen only once. The chain recombines TRBV10-3 with TRBJ2-1; 7 bases agree with TRBD1. The CDR3 is 13 amino acids. Per the germline V gene, CDR1 is ENHRY and CDR2 is SYGVKD. V lost 2 bases to trimming and J lost 7 bases; unmatched junction nucleotides: 2. Here the CDR3 DNA reads TGTGCCATCAGTGAGGTACAGGGGAATGAGCAGTTCTTC. As protein: CAISEVQGNEQFF.

V usage is TRBV5-1 and J usage is TRBJ2-3, with 12 positions matching TRBD2. The length of the CDR3 is 16 residues. The germline V gene has CDR1 SGHRS and CDR2 YFSETQ. The J segment lost 5 bases and the V segment lost 4 bases, leaving 8 bases of the junction unmatched. The CDR3 DNA is TGCGCCAGCAGCAGGGGGACTAGCGGGTCGCAAGATACGCAGTATTTT. This translates into CASSRGTSGSQDTQYF.

The rearrangement uses TRBV3-1 (or the pseudogene TRBV3-2) and TRBJ2-5; tentative D call: TRBD2 (6 bases). The CDR3 loop spans 18 amino acids. The V end lost 1 base, the J end lost 4 bases, and 22 bases lay between the germline ends. Germline V CDR1 and CDR2: LGHDT, YNNKEL (reference sequence). The CDR3 bases are TGTGCCAGCAGCCAAGGGCTTCGGGCTAGCGCAAAAGGAGAGACCCAGTACTTC. This sequence encodes CASSQGLRASAKGETQYF.

This sequence joins TRBV27 and TRBJ1-2; the D gene is possibly TRBD1 (6 bases). The CDR3 has 14 residues. Germline values: CDR1 MNHEY, CDR2 SMNVEV (reference sequence). The germline V and J ends were trimmed by 3 bases and 4 bases, with 12 bases remaining between them. The chain's CDR3 is CASSFTRGGYGYTF. The DNA for the CDR3 is TGTGCCAGCAGTTTCACCAGGGGCGGCTATGGCTACACCTTC.

J is TRBJ1-4 and V is TRBV2; TRBD1 aligns across 9 bases. CDR3 length equals 16 residues. Trimming at V came to 6 bases and at J to 6 bases, leaving 11 bases not matched to a gene. CDR1 SNHLY and CDR2 FYNNEI come from the germline V gene. CDR3 sequence: CASSNTLGQGDEKLFF. In nucleotides, the CDR3 is TGTGCCAGCAGCAACACCCTGGGACAGGGTGATGAAAAACTGTTTTTT.

The chain joins TRBV5-6 to TRBJ2-5; 8 nucleotides line up with TRBD1. There are 14 residues in the CDR3. Germline V gene sequence: CDR1 SGHDT, CDR2 YYEEEE. V trimming: 2 bases; J trimming: 5 bases; junction bases outside the gene matches: 5. The CDR3 sequence is CASSLQGVGETQYF. The CDR3 DNA reads as TGTGCCAGCAGCTTACAGGGGGTCGGGGAGACCCAGTACTTC.

The rearrangement joins TRBV11-2 to TRBJ1-2, with 9 nucleotides matching TRBD1. J was trimmed by 2 bases and V by 1 base; bases with no gene match: 2. This CDR3 comprises 15 residues. CDR1 is SGHAT and CDR2 is FQNNGV in the germline V gene. The CDR3 region has the DNA TGTGCCAGCAGCTTAGGGGACAGGGAAAACTATGGCTACACCTTC. Amino acid sequence: CASSLGDRENYGYTF.

V gene TRBV3-1 (or the pseudogene TRBV3-2) combines with J gene TRBJ1-1, with D maybe TRBD1 (6 bases). CDR3 length equals 13 residues. The V end lost 4 bases, the J end lost 5 bases, and 11 bases lay between the germline ends. CDR1 LGHDT and CDR2 YNNKEL come from the germline V gene (reference sequence). CDR3 in amino acids: CASSPQGRTEAFF. The CDR3 DNA sequence: TGTGCCAGCAGCCCACAGGGTAGAACTGAAGCTTTCTTT.

The rearrangement uses TRBV5-1 and TRBJ2-7, with 15 bases fitting TRBD2. Germline V gives CDR1 SGHRS, CDR2 YFSETQ. This CDR3 is built from 16 residues. The V segment lost 6 bases and the J segment 6 bases; nucleotides outside the gene matches: 10. The CDR3: CASNIGTSGGYGEQYF. The CDR3 DNA reads as TGCGCCAGCAACATCGGGACTAGCGGGGGGTATGGCGAGCAGTACTTC. The full variable domain, in which reference TRBV5-1 and TRBJ2-7 provide the parts outside the CDR3, is KAGVTQTPRYLIKTRGQQVTLSCSPISGHRSVSWYQQTPGQGLQFLFEYFSETQRNKGNFPGRFSGRQFSNSRSEMNVSTLELGDSALYLCASNIGTSGGYGEQYFGPGTRLTVT.

The chain has TRBV12-3 or TRBV12-4 and TRBJ1-2; D ambiguous. The CDR3 covers 13 residues. Trimming left V 6 bases short and J 8 bases short, with 16 bases between. DNA of the CDR3: TGTGCCAGCAGGGCGCGGGAGATTGGCGGCTACACCTTC. It codes for CASRAREIGGYTF.

The J gene is TRBJ1-6, the V gene TRBV13; TRBD1 matches at 7 bases. CDR3 length: 15 amino acids. Trimming cost V 6 bases and J 5 bases; bases outside gene matches: 7. Germline V gives CDR1 PRHDT, CDR2 FYEKMQ (reference sequence). CDR3 in DNA: TGTGCCAGCAGTTCCGGGACAGCTAATAATTCACCCCTCCACTTT. It specifies CASSSGTANNSPLHF. The entire variable domain, with the rest obtained from reference TRBV13 and TRBJ1-6, is as follows: AAGVIQSPRHLIKEKRETATLKCYPIPRHDTVYWYQQGPGQDPQFLISFYEKMQSDKGSIPDRFSAQQFSDYHSELNMSSLELGDSALYFCASSSGTANNSPLHFGNGTRLTVT.

This clone was counted a single time. The chain carries TRBV4-1 and TRBJ2-4; 10 nucleotides line up with TRBD2. Germline CDR1 reads MGHRA; CDR2 reads YSYEKL. V was clipped by 3 bases and J by 7 bases; unmatched bases: 15. The length of the CDR3 is 18 residues. The CDR3 region is CASSHGPQRGGVENIQYF. CDR3 nucleotide sequence: TGCGCCAGCAGCCATGGTCCCCAGCGGGGGGGTGTCGAGAACATTCAGTACTTC.

The table lists this clone with a few counts. This chain links TRBV4-2 with TRBJ2-5, with a weak D call TRBD2 (5 bases). Trimming left V 0 bases short and J 1 base short, with 9 bases between. The CDR3 extends over 15 amino acids. Germline CDR1 reads LGHNA; CDR2 reads YNFKEQ. The CDR3 protein is CASSQEQAVQETQYF. The CDR3 DNA follows: TGTGCCAGCAGCCAAGAACAAGCGGTCCAAGAGACCCAGTACTTC.